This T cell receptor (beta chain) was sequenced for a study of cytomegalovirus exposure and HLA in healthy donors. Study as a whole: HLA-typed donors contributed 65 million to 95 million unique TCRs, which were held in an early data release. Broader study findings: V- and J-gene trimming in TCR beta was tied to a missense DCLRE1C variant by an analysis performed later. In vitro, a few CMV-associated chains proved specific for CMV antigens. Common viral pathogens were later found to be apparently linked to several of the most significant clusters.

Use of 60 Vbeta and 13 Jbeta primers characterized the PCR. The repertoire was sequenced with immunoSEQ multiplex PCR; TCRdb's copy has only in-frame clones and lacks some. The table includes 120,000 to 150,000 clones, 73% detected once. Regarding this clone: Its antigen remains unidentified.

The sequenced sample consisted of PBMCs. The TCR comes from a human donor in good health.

CDR3 in DNA: TGCGCCAGCAGCTTAGGAGGGCTGAGCGGAGATACGCAGTATTTT. It encodes CASSLGGLSGDTQYF. The chain has TRBV4-1 and TRBJ2-3; the D gene is possibly TRBD2 (6 bases). Germline V lookup: CDR1 MGHRA, CDR2 YSYEKL. The V end was cut by 5 bases, the J end by 5 bases, with 17 bases between. This CDR3 has 15 amino acids.